The 14 T cell receptor beta chains below were found in one sample sequenced in a study of human T cells and chemical hapten exposure. Each CDR3 protein gets one entry after TCRdb re-called the RACE reads with MiXCR. This table has around 120,000 distinct CDR3 sequences, around 10% appearing once. As to time point: patch test 1, 2 weeks after DPC sensitization. The treatment here: therapeutic diphenylcyclopropenone sensitization with weekly scalp DPC. The starting material was whole blood, obtained in connection with sensitization to the hapten diphenylcyclopropenone (DPC). The source of these receptors is a woman aged 45-65 years with alopecia areata. Some clones in this sample may be carry-over from other donors' samples.

V is TRBV6-6 and J is TRBJ1-5; 7 bases are a match to TRBD1. Germline CDR1 reads MNHNY; CDR2 reads SVGAGI (reference sequence). The CDR3 runs to 14 residues. V lost 6 bases, J lost 8 bases, and 10 bases stayed unmatched. CDR3 sequence (DNA): TGTGCCAGCAGCCGCGACAGGGATGTAAAGCCCCAGCATTTT. Encoded protein: CASSRDRDVKPQHF.

The J gene is TRBJ2-5, the V gene TRBV5-6; D possibly corresponds to TRBD1 (5 bases). Trimming left V 0 bases short and J 1 base short, with 7 bases between. This CDR3 has 14 amino acids. Germline values: CDR1 SGHDT, CDR2 YYEEEE. The CDR3 nucleotides read TGTGCCAGCAGCTTGGGACAGAGCCAAGAGACCCAGTACTTC. Protein: CASSLGQSQETQYF.

In this sample, this clonotype turned up many times. The gene calls are TRBV7-9 and TRBJ1-4, with TRBD1 matching over 9 bases. The CDR3 length is 15 residues. CDR1 SEHNR and CDR2 FQNEAQ come from the germline V gene (reference sequence). The ends lost 4 bases at V and 3 bases at J; junction bases unmatched: 3. The CDR3 DNA reads TGTGCCAGCAGCTCGGGACAGGGTGCTAATGAAAAACTGTTTTTT. Residues: CASSSGQGANEKLFF.

V gene TRBV6-6 combines with J gene TRBJ1-1; tentatively, D is TRBD1 (5 bases). CDR1 is MNHNY and CDR2 is SVGAGI in the germline V gene (reference sequence). Trimming took 0 bases from V and 6 from J, leaving 14 bases between them. This CDR3 spans 15 amino acids. The CDR3 reads CASSYSAGKNAEAFF. DNA of the CDR3: TGTGCCAGCAGTTACTCGGCAGGGAAAAACGCTGAAGCTTTCTTT.

The gene calls are TRBV3-1 and TRBJ1-1; D unresolved. Trimming removed 8 bases at V and 0 bases at J, with 13 bases between. Germline-derived CDR1 and CDR2 are LGHDT and YNNKEL (reference sequence). The CDR3 loop spans 14 amino acids. This chain's CDR3 is CASAFPGMNTEAFF. The CDR3 DNA is TGTGCCAGCGCTTTTCCGGGCATGAACACTGAAGCTTTCTTT.

This clonotype came up many times. V and J are TRBV2 and TRBJ1-1; D remains unclear. Germline assignment: CDR1 SNHLY and CDR2 FYNNEI. Trimming removed 6 bases from V and 5 bases from J, with 7 bases in between. The CDR3 contains 11 residues. The CDR3 loop reads CASRSGTEAFF. DNA for the CDR3: TGTGCCAGCAGATCCGGGACTGAAGCTTTCTTT.

The chain carries TRBV6-6 and TRBJ2-7, with TRBD1 matching over 12 bases. Germline CDR1 is MNHNY and CDR2 is SVGAGI (reference sequence). Trimming at V came to 6 bases and at J to 6 bases, leaving 6 bases not matched to a gene. The CDR3 runs 14 residues. The chain's CDR3 is CASRQGQGAREQYF. For the CDR3, the DNA is TGTGCCAGCAGGCAGGGACAGGGGGCGCGCGAGCAGTACTTC.

This clonotype occurred many times. The chain combines TRBV2 with TRBJ1-4; perhaps TRBD1 as D (6 bases). Trimming cost V 0 bases and J 8 bases, with 13 bases left between them. The CDR3 has 15 residues. The germline V gene has CDR1 SNHLY and CDR2 FYNNEI. The CDR3 is CASSEAGGWGEKLFF. In nucleotides, the CDR3 is TGTGCCAGCAGTGAAGCTGGGGGCTGGGGGGAAAAACTGTTTTTT.

Only a few counts were recorded for this clonotype. The genes are TRBV27 and TRBJ2-5; 9 bases fit TRBD2. Trimming at V came to 5 bases and at J to 5 bases, leaving 3 bases not matched to a gene. CDR3 length equals 13 residues. CDR1 MNHEY and CDR2 SMNVEV come from the germline V gene (reference sequence). The CDR3 bases are TGTGCCAGCAGTATAGCGGGAGTCGAGACCCAGTACTTC. It specifies CASSIAGVETQYF.

V is TRBV12-3 or TRBV12-4 and J is TRBJ1-1; the match to TRBD1 covers 12 bases. This CDR3 is 19 amino acids long. With V trimmed by 5 bases and J by 0 bases, 13 bases remained unmatched. This CDR3 is CASSLQFWDRGRVNTEAFF. For the CDR3, the DNA is TGTGCCAGCAGTCTACAGTTCTGGGACAGGGGGCGCGTGAACACTGAAGCTTTCTTT.

The table lists this clonotype with many counts. The J gene is TRBJ2-5, the V gene TRBV28, with unresolved D. The V gene lost 6 bases and the J gene lost 4 bases, with 6 bases spanning the gap. The CDR3 has 11 amino acids. Germline CDR1 is MDHEN and CDR2 is SYDVKM. The DNA for the CDR3 is TGTGCCAGCAGCTTACGAGAGACCCAGTACTTC. This translates into CASSLRETQYF.

The chain combines TRBV20-1 with TRBJ2-7, with 7 positions matching TRBD1. Germline V gives CDR1 DFQATT, CDR2 SNEGSKA (reference sequence). The length of the CDR3 is 15 residues. The ends lost 6 bases at V and 1 base at J; junction bases unmatched: 12. CDR3 in amino acids: CSAHPTRQGSYEQYF. DNA of the CDR3: TGCAGTGCCCACCCCACCCGACAGGGTTCCTACGAGCAGTACTTC.

A few counts support this clonotype. J is TRBJ1-2 and V is TRBV6-4; no definite D call. Germline V lookup: CDR1 MRHNA, CDR2 SNTAGT. Trimming took off 6 bases at V and 8 bases at J, with 22 bases between the two ends. This CDR3 contains 15 residues. CDR3 coding DNA: TGTGCCAGCAGCCCATATCGGGGAGGTGATGGCGGCTACACCTTC. Its protein product is CASSPYRGGDGGYTF.

The chain is built from TRBV2 and TRBJ1-3; D is uncertain. The germline V gene encodes CDR1 SNHLY and CDR2 FYNNEI. This CDR3 is built from 16 residues. V lost 0 bases and J lost 0, with 9 bases in between. The CDR3 DNA reads TGTGCCAGCAGTGAAGCAACGGTTTACTCTGGAAACACCATATATTTT. Encoded protein: CASSEATVYSGNTIYF. Full variable domain (outside the CDR3, taken from reference TRBV2 and TRBJ1-3): EPEVTQTPSHQVTQMGQEVILRCVPISNHLYFYWYRQILGQKVEFLVSFYNNEISEKSEIFDDQFSVERPDGSNFTLKIRSTKLEDSAMYFCASSEATVYSGNTIYFGEGSWLTVV.